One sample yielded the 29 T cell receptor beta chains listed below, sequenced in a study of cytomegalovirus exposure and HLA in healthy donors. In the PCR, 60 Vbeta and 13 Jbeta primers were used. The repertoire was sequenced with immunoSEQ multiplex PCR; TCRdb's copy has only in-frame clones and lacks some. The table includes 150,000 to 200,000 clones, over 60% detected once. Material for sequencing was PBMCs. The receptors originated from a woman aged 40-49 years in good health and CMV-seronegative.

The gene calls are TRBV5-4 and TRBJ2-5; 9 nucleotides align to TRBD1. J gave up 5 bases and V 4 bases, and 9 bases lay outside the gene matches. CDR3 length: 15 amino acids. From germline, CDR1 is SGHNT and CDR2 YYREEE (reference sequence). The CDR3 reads CASSALDRGVETQYF. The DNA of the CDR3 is TGTGCCAGCAGCGCTCTGGACAGGGGTGTGGAGACCCAGTACTTC.

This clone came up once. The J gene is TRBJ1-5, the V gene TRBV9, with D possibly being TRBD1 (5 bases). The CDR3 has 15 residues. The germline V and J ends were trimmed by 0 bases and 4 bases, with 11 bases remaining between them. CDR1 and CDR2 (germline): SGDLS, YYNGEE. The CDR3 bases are TGTGCCAGCAGCGTAGGGGCAGGGCGTAATCAGCCCCAGCATTTT. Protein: CASSVGAGRNQPQHF. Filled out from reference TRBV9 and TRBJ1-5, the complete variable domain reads DSGVTQTPKHLITATGQRVTLRCSPRSGDLSVYWYQQSLDQGLQFLIQYYNGEERAKGNILERFSAQQFPDLHSELNLSSLELGDSALYFCASSVGAGRNQPQHFGDGTRLSIL.

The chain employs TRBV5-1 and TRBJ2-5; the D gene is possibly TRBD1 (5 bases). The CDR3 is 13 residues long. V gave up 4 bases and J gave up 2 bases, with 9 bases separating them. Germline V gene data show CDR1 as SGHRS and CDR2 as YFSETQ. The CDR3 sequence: CASSRDSQETQYF. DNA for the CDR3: TGCGCCAGCAGCCGAGACAGTCAAGAGACCCAGTACTTC.

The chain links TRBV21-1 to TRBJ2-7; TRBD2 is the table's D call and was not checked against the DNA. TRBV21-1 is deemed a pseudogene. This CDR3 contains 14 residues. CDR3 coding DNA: TGTGCCAGCAGCGCGTCGAGGGGACTGTACGAGCAGTACGTC. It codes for CASSASRGLYEQYV.

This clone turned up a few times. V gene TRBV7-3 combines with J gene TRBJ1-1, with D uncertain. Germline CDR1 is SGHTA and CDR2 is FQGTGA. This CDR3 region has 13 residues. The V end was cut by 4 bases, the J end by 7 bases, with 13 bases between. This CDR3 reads CASSSIGGDEAFF. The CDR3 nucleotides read TGTGCCAGCAGCTCAATTGGCGGTGATGAAGCTTTCTTT. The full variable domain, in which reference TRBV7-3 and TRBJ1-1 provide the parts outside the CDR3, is GAGVSQTPSNKVTEKGKYVELRCDPISGHTALYWYRQSLGQGPEFLIYFQGTGAADDSGLPNDRFFAVRPEGSVSTLKIQRTERGDSAVYLCASSSIGGDEAFFGQGTRLTVV.

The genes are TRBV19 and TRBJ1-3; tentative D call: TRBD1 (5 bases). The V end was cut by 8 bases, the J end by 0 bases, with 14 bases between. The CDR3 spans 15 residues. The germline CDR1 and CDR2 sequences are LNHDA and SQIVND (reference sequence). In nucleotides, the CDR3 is TGTGCCAGTCGGCCCCCAGGGAACTCTGGAAACACCATATATTTT. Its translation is CASRPPGNSGNTIYF.

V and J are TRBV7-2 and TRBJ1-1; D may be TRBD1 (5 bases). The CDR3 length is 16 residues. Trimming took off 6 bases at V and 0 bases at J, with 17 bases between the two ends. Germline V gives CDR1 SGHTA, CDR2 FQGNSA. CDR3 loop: CASRRGTSNMNTEAFF. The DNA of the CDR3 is TGTGCCAGCAGACGCGGGACTTCCAACATGAACACTGAAGCTTTCTTT.

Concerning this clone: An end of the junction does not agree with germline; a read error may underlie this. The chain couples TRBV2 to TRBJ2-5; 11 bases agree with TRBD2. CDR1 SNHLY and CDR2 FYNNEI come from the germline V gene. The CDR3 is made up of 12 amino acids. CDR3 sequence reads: CASGGLAEGGDF. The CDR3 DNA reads TGTGCCAGCGGGGGACTAGCGGAAGGAGGGGACTTC. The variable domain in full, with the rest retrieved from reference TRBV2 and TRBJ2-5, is EPEVTQTPSHQVTQMGQEVILRCVPISNHLYFYWYRQILGQKVEFLVSFYNNEISEKSEIFDDQFSVERPDGSNFTLKIRSTKLEDSAMYFCASGGLAEGGDFGPGTRLLVL.

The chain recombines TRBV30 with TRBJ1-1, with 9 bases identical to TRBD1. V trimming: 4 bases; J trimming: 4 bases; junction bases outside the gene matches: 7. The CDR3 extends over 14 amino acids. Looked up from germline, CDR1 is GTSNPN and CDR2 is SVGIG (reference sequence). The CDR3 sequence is CAWKWDRVATEAFF. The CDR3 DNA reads TGTGCCTGGAAATGGGACAGGGTGGCCACTGAAGCTTTCTTT.

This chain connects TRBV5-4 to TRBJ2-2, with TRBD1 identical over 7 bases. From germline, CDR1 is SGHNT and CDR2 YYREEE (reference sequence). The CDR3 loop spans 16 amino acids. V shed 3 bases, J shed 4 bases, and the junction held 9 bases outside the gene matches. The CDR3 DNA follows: TGTGCCAGCAGCTCGGGACAGTTGACGGGCACCGGGGAGCTGTTTTTT. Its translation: CASSSGQLTGTGELFF.

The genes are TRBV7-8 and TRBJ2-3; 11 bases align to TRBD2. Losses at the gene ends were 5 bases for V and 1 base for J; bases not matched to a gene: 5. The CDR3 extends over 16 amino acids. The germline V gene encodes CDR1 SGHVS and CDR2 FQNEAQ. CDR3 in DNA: TGTGCCAGCAGCCCCCAACTAGCGGGAGGCACAGATACGCAGTATTTT. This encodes CASSPQLAGGTDTQYF.

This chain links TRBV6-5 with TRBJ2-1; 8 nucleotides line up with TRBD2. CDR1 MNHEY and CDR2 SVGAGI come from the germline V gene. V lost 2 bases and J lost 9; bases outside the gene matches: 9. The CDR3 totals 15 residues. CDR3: CASSYLREGSSEQFF. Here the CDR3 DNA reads TGTGCCAGCAGTTACCTACGGGAGGGGAGCAGTGAGCAGTTCTTC.

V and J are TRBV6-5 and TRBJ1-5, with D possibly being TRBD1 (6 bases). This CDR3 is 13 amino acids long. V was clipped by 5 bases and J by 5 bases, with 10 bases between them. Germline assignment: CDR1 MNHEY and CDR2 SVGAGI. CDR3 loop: CASSRHRDQPQHF. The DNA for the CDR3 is TGTGCCAGCAGTCGACACAGGGATCAGCCCCAGCATTTT.

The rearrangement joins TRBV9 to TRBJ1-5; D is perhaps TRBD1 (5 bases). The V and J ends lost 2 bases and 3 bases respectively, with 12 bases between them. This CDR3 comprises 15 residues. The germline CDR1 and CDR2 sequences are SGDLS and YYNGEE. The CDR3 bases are TGTGCCAGCAGCGTTAGGGCAGGGAACAATCAGCCCCAGCATTTT. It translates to CASSVRAGNNQPQHF.

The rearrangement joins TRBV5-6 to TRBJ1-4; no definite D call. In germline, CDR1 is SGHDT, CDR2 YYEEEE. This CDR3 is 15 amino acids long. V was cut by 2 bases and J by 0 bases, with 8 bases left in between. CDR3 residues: CASSLNRATNEKLFF. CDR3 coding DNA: TGTGCCAGCAGCTTAAACAGAGCAACTAATGAAAAACTGTTTTTT. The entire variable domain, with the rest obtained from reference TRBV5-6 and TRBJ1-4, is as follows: DAGVTQSPTHLIKTRGQQVTLRCSPKSGHDTVSWYQQALGQGPQFIFQYYEEEERQRGNFPDRFSGHQFPNYSSELNVNALLLGDSALYLCASSLNRATNEKLFFGSGTQLSVL.

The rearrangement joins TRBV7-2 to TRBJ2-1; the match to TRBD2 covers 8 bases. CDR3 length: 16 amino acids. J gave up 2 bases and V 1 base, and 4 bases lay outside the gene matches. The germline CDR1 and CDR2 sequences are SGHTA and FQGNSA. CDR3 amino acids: CASSLVPLAAYNEQFF. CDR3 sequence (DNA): TGTGCCAGCAGCTTAGTGCCACTAGCGGCCTACAATGAGCAGTTCTTC.

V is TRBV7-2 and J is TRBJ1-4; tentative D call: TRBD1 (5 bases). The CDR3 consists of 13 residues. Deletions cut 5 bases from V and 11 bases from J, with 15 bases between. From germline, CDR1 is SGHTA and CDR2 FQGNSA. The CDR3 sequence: CASSPRRGDKLFF. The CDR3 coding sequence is TGTGCCAGCAGCCCTCGGCGGGGGGACAAACTGTTTTTT.

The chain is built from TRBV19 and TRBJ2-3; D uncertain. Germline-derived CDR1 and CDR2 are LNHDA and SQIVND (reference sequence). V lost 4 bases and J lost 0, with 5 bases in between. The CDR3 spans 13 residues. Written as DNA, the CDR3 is TGTGCCAGTAGTACCGAGAGCACAGATACGCAGTATTTT. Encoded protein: CASSTESTDTQYF.

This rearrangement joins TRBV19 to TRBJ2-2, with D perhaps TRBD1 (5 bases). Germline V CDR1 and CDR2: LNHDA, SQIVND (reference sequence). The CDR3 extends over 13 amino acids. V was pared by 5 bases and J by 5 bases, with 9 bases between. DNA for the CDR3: TGTGCCAGTAGTGGGGCCGTTACCGGGGAGCTGTTTTTT. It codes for CASSGAVTGELFF.

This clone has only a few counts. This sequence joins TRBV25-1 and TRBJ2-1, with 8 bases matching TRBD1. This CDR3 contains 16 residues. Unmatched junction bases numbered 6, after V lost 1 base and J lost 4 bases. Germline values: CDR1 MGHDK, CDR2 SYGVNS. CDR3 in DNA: TGTGCCAGCAGTGAATCCGGGACAGGAGCTTACAATGAGCAGTTCTTC. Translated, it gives CASSESGTGAYNEQFF. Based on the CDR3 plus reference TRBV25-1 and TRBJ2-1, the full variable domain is EADIYQTPRYLVIGTGKKITLECSQTMGHDKMYWYQQDPGMELHLIHYSYGVNSTEKGDLSSESTVSRIRTEHFPLTLESARPSHTSQYLCASSESGTGAYNEQFFGPGTRLTVL.

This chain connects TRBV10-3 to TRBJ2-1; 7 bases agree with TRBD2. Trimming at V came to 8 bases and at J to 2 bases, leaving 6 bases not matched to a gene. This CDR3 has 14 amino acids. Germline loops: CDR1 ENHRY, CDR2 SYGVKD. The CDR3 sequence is CAIWSGGTYNEQFF. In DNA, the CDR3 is TGTGCCATCTGGTCGGGAGGAACCTACAATGAGCAGTTCTTC.

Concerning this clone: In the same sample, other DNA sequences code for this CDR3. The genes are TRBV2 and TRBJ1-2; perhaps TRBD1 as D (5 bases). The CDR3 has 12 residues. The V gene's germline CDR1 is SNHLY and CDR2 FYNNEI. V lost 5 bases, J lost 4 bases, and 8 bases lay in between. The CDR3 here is CASSPGGYGYTF. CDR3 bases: TGTGCCAGCAGTCCCGGGGGCTATGGCTACACCTTC.

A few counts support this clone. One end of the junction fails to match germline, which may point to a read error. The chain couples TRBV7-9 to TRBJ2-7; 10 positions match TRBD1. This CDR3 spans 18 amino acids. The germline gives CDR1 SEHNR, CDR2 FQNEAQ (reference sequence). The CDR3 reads CSSSGKTGGEDSFNEQYF. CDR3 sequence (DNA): TGTTCCAGCAGCGGAAAGACAGGGGGCGAGGACTCTTTTAACGAGCAGTACTTC.

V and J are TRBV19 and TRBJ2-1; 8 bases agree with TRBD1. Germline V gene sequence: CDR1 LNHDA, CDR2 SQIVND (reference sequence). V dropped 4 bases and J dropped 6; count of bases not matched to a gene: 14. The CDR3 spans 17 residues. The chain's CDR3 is CASSTNRGRKVRNEQFF. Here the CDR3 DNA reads TGTGCCAGTAGTACTAACAGGGGGAGGAAGGTGCGCAATGAGCAGTTCTTC.

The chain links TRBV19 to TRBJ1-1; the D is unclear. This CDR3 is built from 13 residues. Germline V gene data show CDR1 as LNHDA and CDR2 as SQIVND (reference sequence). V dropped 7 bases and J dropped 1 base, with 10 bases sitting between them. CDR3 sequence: CASTFGRNTEAFF. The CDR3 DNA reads TGTGCCAGTACCTTTGGGAGGAACACTGAAGCTTTCTTT.

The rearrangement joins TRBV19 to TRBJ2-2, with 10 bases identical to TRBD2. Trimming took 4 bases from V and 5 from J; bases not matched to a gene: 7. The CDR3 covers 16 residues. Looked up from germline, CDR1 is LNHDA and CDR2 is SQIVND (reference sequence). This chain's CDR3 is CASSRAGGPSTGELFF. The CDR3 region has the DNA TGTGCCAGTAGTAGAGCGGGAGGGCCGAGTACCGGGGAGCTGTTTTTT. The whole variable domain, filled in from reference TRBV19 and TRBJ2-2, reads DGGITQSPKYLFRKEGQNVTLSCEQNLNHDAMYWYRQDPGQGLRLIYYSQIVNDFQKGDIAEGYSVSREKKESFPLTVTSAQKNPTAFYLCASSRAGGPSTGELFFGEGSRLTVL.

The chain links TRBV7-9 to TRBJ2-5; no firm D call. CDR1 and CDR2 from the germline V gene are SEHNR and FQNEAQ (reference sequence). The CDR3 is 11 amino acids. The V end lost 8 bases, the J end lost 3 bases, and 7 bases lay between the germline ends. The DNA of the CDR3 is TGTGCCAGCGAAGCCGAAGAGACCCAGTACTTC. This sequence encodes CASEAEETQYF.

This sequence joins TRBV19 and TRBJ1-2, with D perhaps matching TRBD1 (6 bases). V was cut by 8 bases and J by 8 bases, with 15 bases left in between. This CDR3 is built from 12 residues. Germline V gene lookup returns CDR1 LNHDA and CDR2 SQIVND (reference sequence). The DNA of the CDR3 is TGTGCCAGTGCCCAGGGGAACTCAGGCTACACCTTC. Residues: CASAQGNSGYTF.

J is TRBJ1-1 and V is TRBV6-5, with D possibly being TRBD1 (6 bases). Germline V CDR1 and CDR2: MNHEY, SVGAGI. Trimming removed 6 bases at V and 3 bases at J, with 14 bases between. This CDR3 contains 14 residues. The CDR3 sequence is CASSPTGIHTEAFF. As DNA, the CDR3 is TGTGCCAGCAGCCCCACAGGGATTCACACTGAAGCTTTCTTT.